Listed below are T cell receptor beta chains from one sample, sequenced in a study of CD8 T cells in ankylosing spondylitis. Using its own MiXCR run on the 5' RACE reads, TCRdb lists one record per CDR3 protein. The sample records more than 150,000 distinct CDR3 sequences, 10% to 15% being singletons. The specimen sequenced was blood, either unsorted or a sorted T cell fraction (not recorded which). The receptors derive from a female donor with ankylosing spondylitis or in good health (not recorded which). The CDR3 runs from the conserved cysteine through the conserved F or W. A D gene is named only where the DNA matches it firmly. A clone size is listed for some rows: how often the clone was seen (once, few, many), or a class if it is expanded.

j_call: TRBJ2-7; d_call: .; v_call: TRBV6-2/TRBV6-3; clone_size: many; cdr3_aa: CASRRDVGEQYF; cdr3_nt: TGTGCCAGCAGGAGAGATGTGGGGGAGCAGTACTTC
j_call: TRBJ2-7; d_call: .; v_call: TRBV5-1; clone_size: .; cdr3_aa: CASSLDYPVGGFYEQYF; cdr3_nt: TGCGCCAGCAGCTTGGATTATCCGGTGGGCGGGTTCTACGAGCAGTACTTC
j_call: TRBJ2-1; d_call: TRBD2; v_call: TRBV20-1; clone_size: few; cdr3_aa: CSARDWTSGRNNEQFF; cdr3_nt: TGCAGTGCTAGAGATTGGACTAGCGGGAGGAACAATGAGCAGTTCTTC
j_call: TRBJ1-1; d_call: .; v_call: TRBV7-8; clone_size: many; cdr3_aa: CASSLTGAEAFF; cdr3_nt: TGTGCCAGCAGCTTAACGGGGGCAGAAGCTTTCTTT
j_call: TRBJ2-1; d_call: TRBD2; v_call: TRBV3-1; clone_size: few; cdr3_aa: CASSQVGVAGGDMIF; cdr3_nt: TGTGCCAGCAGCCAAGTGGGGGTAGCGGGAGGCGACATGATCTTC
j_call: TRBJ2-7; d_call: TRBD2; v_call: TRBV12-3/TRBV12-4; clone_size: many; cdr3_aa: CASSLAGGTYEQYF; cdr3_nt: TGTGCCAGCAGTCTAGCGGGGGGTACTTACGAGCAGTACTTC
j_call: TRBJ2-1; d_call: TRBD2; v_call: TRBV5-1; clone_size: .; cdr3_aa: CASSPGLAGVVNNEQFF; cdr3_nt: TGCGCCAGCAGCCCCGGACTAGCGGGAGTAGTCAACAATGAGCAGTTCTTC
j_call: TRBJ2-2; d_call: .; v_call: TRBV6-2/TRBV6-3; clone_size: few; cdr3_aa: CASTPLTSTGELFF; cdr3_nt: TGTGCCAGCACTCCTTTAACTAGCACCGGGGAGCTGTTTTTT
j_call: TRBJ1-2; d_call: .; v_call: TRBV20-1; clone_size: many; cdr3_aa: CSTKTAGGYYGYTF; cdr3_nt: TGCAGTACCAAAACTGCCGGAGGATACTATGGCTACACCTTC
j_call: TRBJ2-1; d_call: TRBD2; v_call: TRBV11-2; clone_size: few; cdr3_aa: CASSLLPGLAGTGNEQFF; cdr3_nt: TGTGCCAGCAGCTTATTACCGGGACTAGCGGGTACCGGGAATGAGCAGTTCTTC
j_call: TRBJ2-7; d_call: .; v_call: TRBV6-1; clone_size: many; cdr3_aa: CASSDLRTSRSSYEQYF; cdr3_nt: TGTGCCAGCAGTGATCTGCGTACTAGCCGGAGCTCCTACGAGCAGTACTTC
j_call: TRBJ2-3; d_call: .; v_call: TRBV7-9; clone_size: many; cdr3_aa: CASSLVSGTSTDTQYF; cdr3_nt: TGTGCCAGCAGCTTAGTATCGGGCACTAGCACAGATACGCAGTATTTT
j_call: TRBJ1-2; d_call: .; v_call: TRBV5-4; clone_size: many; cdr3_aa: CASRSGVVTGYTF; cdr3_nt: TGTGCCAGCAGGTCAGGGGTGGTCACTGGCTACACCTTC
j_call: TRBJ2-7; d_call: .; v_call: TRBV7-9; clone_size: .; cdr3_aa: CASSLWDDDYEQYF; cdr3_nt: TGTGCCAGCAGCTTATGGGACGATGACTACGAGCAGTACTTC
j_call: TRBJ2-3; d_call: .; v_call: TRBV5-1; clone_size: .; cdr3_aa: CASRDHGGSTDTQYF; cdr3_nt: TGCGCCAGCAGAGACCACGGAGGTAGCACAGATACGCAGTATTTT
j_call: TRBJ2-5; d_call: .; v_call: TRBV20-1; clone_size: many; cdr3_aa: CSARDWAGRETQYF; cdr3_nt: TGCAGTGCTAGAGATTGGGCAGGCCGGGAGACCCAGTACTTC
j_call: TRBJ2-4; d_call: .; v_call: TRBV12-3/TRBV12-4; clone_size: .; cdr3_aa: CASSPPGTSAKNIQYF; cdr3_nt: TGTGCCAGCAGTCCCCCCGGGACCAGTGCCAAAAACATTCAGTACTTC
j_call: TRBJ2-7; d_call: .; v_call: TRBV9; clone_size: many; cdr3_aa: CASSLRPGNEQYF; cdr3_nt: TGTGCCAGCAGCCTCCGACCGGGCAACGAGCAGTACTTC
j_call: TRBJ2-5; d_call: .; v_call: TRBV5-1; clone_size: many; cdr3_aa: CASSSKGYQETQYF; cdr3_nt: TGCGCCAGCAGCTCGAAGGGGTACCAAGAGACCCAGTACTTC
j_call: TRBJ1-1; d_call: TRBD1; v_call: TRBV20-1; clone_size: many; cdr3_aa: CSARVVTGAVAEAFF; cdr3_nt: TGCAGTGCTAGAGTTGTGACAGGGGCTGTCGCGGAAGCTTTCTTT
j_call: TRBJ2-2; d_call: .; v_call: TRBV10-3; clone_size: .; cdr3_aa: CAIRTGRSGRSGTGELFF; cdr3_nt: TGTGCCATCCGGACGGGACGTAGCGGCCGATCGGGGACCGGGGAGCTGTTTTTT
j_call: TRBJ2-1; d_call: .; v_call: TRBV7-2; clone_size: many; cdr3_aa: CASWDKGNEQFF; cdr3_nt: TGTGCCAGTTGGGACAAGGGCAATGAGCAGTTCTTC
j_call: TRBJ2-5; d_call: TRBD1; v_call: TRBV5-1; clone_size: many; cdr3_aa: CASSRTGTKETQYF; cdr3_nt: TGCGCCAGCAGCCGGACAGGAACTAAAGAGACCCAGTACTTC
j_call: TRBJ2-1; d_call: TRBD1; v_call: TRBV5-6; clone_size: .; cdr3_aa: CASSFDMGQGISNEQFF; cdr3_nt: TGTGCCAGCAGCTTCGACATGGGACAGGGGATTTCGAATGAGCAGTTCTTC
j_call: TRBJ2-1; d_call: TRBD1; v_call: TRBV6-2/TRBV6-3; clone_size: .; cdr3_aa: CASSYSIRGYFF; cdr3_nt: TGTGCCAGCAGTTACTCGATCAGGGGGTACTTCTTC
j_call: TRBJ1-6; d_call: .; v_call: TRBV11-3; clone_size: many; cdr3_aa: CASSSDPEGSPLHF; cdr3_nt: TGTGCCAGCAGCTCGGATCCAGAGGGATCACCCCTCCACTTT
j_call: TRBJ1-5; d_call: TRBD1; v_call: TRBV20-1; clone_size: few; cdr3_aa: CSARPGQAYQPQHF; cdr3_nt: TGCAGTGCTCGACCCGGACAGGCCTATCAGCCCCAGCATTTT
j_call: TRBJ1-2; d_call: .; v_call: TRBV20-1; clone_size: many; cdr3_aa: CSARADGANYGYTF; cdr3_nt: TGCAGTGCTAGAGCAGACGGTGCTAACTATGGCTACACCTTC
j_call: TRBJ2-5; d_call: .; v_call: TRBV20-1; clone_size: medium-sized; cdr3_aa: CSAREASPKETQYF; cdr3_nt: TGCAGTGCTAGAGAGGCCTCTCCGAAAGAGACCCAGTACTTC
j_call: TRBJ2-1; d_call: .; v_call: TRBV20-1; clone_size: few; cdr3_aa: CSARDGAGNSYNEQFF; cdr3_nt: TGCAGTGCTAGAGATGGGGCCGGGAACTCCTACAATGAGCAGTTCTTC
j_call: TRBJ2-1; d_call: .; v_call: TRBV29-1; clone_size: many; cdr3_aa: CSASRRGYYNEQFF; cdr3_nt: TGCAGCGCCTCCAGGAGGGGCTACTACAATGAGCAGTTCTTC
j_call: TRBJ1-2; d_call: .; v_call: TRBV7-2; clone_size: .; cdr3_aa: CASSLSSRDDNTF; cdr3_nt: TGTGCCAGCAGCTTATCGTCCAGGGATGACAACACCTTC
j_call: TRBJ2-5; d_call: .; v_call: TRBV5-1; clone_size: many; cdr3_aa: CASSFSIPTSHQETQYF; cdr3_nt: TGCGCCAGCAGCTTTTCCATCCCAACTAGTCACCAAGAGACCCAGTACTTC
j_call: TRBJ2-7; d_call: .; v_call: TRBV29-1; clone_size: many; cdr3_aa: CSVVARSVQGEQYF; cdr3_nt: TGCAGCGTTGTGGCGCGGTCCGTCCAGGGTGAGCAGTACTTC
j_call: TRBJ1-1; d_call: TRBD1; v_call: TRBV7-2; clone_size: .; cdr3_aa: CASSFWTGGTEAFF; cdr3_nt: TGTGCCAGCAGCTTTTGGACAGGGGGCACTGAAGCTTTCTTT
j_call: TRBJ2-3; d_call: TRBD2; v_call: TRBV7-2; clone_size: many; cdr3_aa: CASSIRTSGSTDTQYF; cdr3_nt: TGTGCCAGCAGCATACGGACTAGCGGGAGCACAGATACGCAGTATTTT
j_call: TRBJ2-7; d_call: .; v_call: TRBV5-4; clone_size: many; cdr3_aa: CASSLGEAYEQYF; cdr3_nt: TGTGCCAGCAGCTTGGGGGAGGCCTACGAGCAGTACTTC
j_call: TRBJ2-7; d_call: TRBD2; v_call: TRBV11-3; clone_size: few; cdr3_aa: CASSLWVPGLAGGPSYEQYF; cdr3_nt: TGTGCCAGCAGCTTATGGGTACCGGGACTAGCGGGAGGCCCGAGCTACGAGCAGTACTTC
j_call: TRBJ2-7; d_call: TRBD2; v_call: TRBV6-5; clone_size: many; cdr3_aa: CASSYRREGLYEQYF; cdr3_nt: TGTGCCAGCAGTTACAGACGGGAGGGCTTATACGAGCAGTACTTC
j_call: TRBJ1-2; d_call: TRBD1; v_call: TRBV27; clone_size: many; cdr3_aa: CASSGRTGYNYGYTF; cdr3_nt: TGTGCCAGCAGTGGCCGGACAGGGTATAACTATGGCTACACCTTC
j_call: TRBJ1-1; d_call: .; v_call: TRBV30; clone_size: few; cdr3_aa: CAWSVKAGMNTEAFF; cdr3_nt: TGTGCCTGGAGTGTAAAGGCAGGGATGAACACTGAAGCTTTCTTT
j_call: TRBJ2-7; d_call: TRBD1; v_call: TRBV4-3; clone_size: few; cdr3_aa: CASSQAAGTGGIYEQYF; cdr3_nt: TGCGCCAGCAGCCAAGCCGCCGGGACAGGGGGCATATACGAGCAGTACTTC
j_call: TRBJ2-7; d_call: TRBD2; v_call: TRBV7-9; clone_size: many; cdr3_aa: CASSMTSSAAEQYF; cdr3_nt: TGTGCCAGCAGCATGACTAGCAGCGCGGCCGAGCAGTACTTC
j_call: TRBJ2-7; d_call: .; v_call: TRBV20-1; clone_size: .; cdr3_aa: CSAREGTGGAYEQYF; cdr3_nt: TGCAGTGCTAGAGAGGGTACAGGGGGGGCATACGAGCAGTACTTC
j_call: TRBJ2-2; d_call: .; v_call: TRBV5-1; clone_size: few; cdr3_aa: CASSPVMSIGIGELFF; cdr3_nt: TGCGCCAGCAGCCCCGTTATGAGCATCGGCATCGGGGAGCTGTTTTTT
j_call: TRBJ2-3; d_call: TRBD2; v_call: TRBV9; clone_size: many; cdr3_aa: CASSVDAGGYTDTQYF; cdr3_nt: TGTGCCAGCAGCGTAGATGCGGGAGGCTACACAGATACGCAGTATTTT
j_call: TRBJ1-3; d_call: .; v_call: TRBV7-9; clone_size: many; cdr3_aa: CASSLREGFSGNTIYF; cdr3_nt: TGTGCCAGCAGCCTCAGGGAGGGCTTCTCTGGAAACACCATATATTTT
j_call: TRBJ1-5; d_call: .; v_call: TRBV7-2; clone_size: many; cdr3_aa: CASSLSPRSNQPQHF; cdr3_nt: TGTGCCAGCAGCTTAAGCCCCCGTAGCAATCAGCCCCAGCATTTT
j_call: TRBJ2-7; d_call: .; v_call: TRBV7-2; clone_size: many; cdr3_aa: CASSYFQGEQYF; cdr3_nt: TGTGCCAGCAGCTACTTTCAGGGGGAGCAGTACTTC
j_call: TRBJ2-7; d_call: .; v_call: TRBV9; clone_size: many; cdr3_aa: CASSVGLTGTNEQYF; cdr3_nt: TGTGCCAGCAGCGTAGGCCTTACGGGGACCAACGAGCAGTACTTC
j_call: TRBJ2-5; d_call: .; v_call: TRBV10-3; clone_size: .; cdr3_aa: CAISESGERGEAQYF; cdr3_nt: TGTGCCATCAGTGAGTCCGGAGAGAGGGGAGAGGCCCAGTACTTC
j_call: TRBJ1-5; d_call: .; v_call: TRBV2; clone_size: .; cdr3_aa: CASTPAGVNQPQHF; cdr3_nt: TGTGCCAGCACTCCCGCAGGGGTAAATCAGCCCCAGCATTTT
j_call: TRBJ2-5; d_call: .; v_call: TRBV5-1; clone_size: many; cdr3_aa: CASSPTPKMGETQYF; cdr3_nt: TGCGCCAGCAGCCCGACTCCAAAAATGGGAGAGACCCAGTACTTC
j_call: TRBJ2-3; d_call: .; v_call: TRBV20-1; clone_size: many; cdr3_aa: CSARGPASSLGDTQYF; cdr3_nt: TGCAGTGCTAGAGGCCCAGCGAGTAGCCTGGGAGATACGCAGTATTTT
j_call: TRBJ1-1; d_call: .; v_call: TRBV7-2; clone_size: .; cdr3_aa: CASSSSAGNTEAFF; cdr3_nt: TGTGCCAGCAGCTCCTCCGCCGGGAACACTGAAGCTTTCTTT
j_call: TRBJ2-3; d_call: .; v_call: TRBV20-1; clone_size: many; cdr3_aa: CSASSGERDTQYF; cdr3_nt: TGCAGTGCTAGTTCGGGGGAAAGAGATACGCAGTATTTT
j_call: TRBJ2-2; d_call: TRBD1; v_call: TRBV28; clone_size: many; cdr3_aa: CASSFWDRGNTGELFF; cdr3_nt: TGTGCCAGCAGTTTTTGGGACAGGGGAAACACCGGGGAGCTGTTTTTT